These T cell receptor beta chains were read from a single sample in a study of cytomegalovirus exposure and HLA in healthy donors. Profiled with immunoSEQ multiplex PCR; TCRdb holds only in-frame clones, not every one. This sample carries under 200,000 clones, about 65% of them seen once, and the ten largest clones take 2.5% to 3%. Sequenced sample: PBMCs. These receptors were collected from a woman in her twenties or thirties in good health and CMV-seronegative. Both conserved end residues are part of each CDR3. The D gene is left open where the match is weak. Clone size is not always given. Where it is, it says once, few, many or a class for expanded clones.

clone size,D gene,J gene,V gene,CDR3 DNA,CDR3 protein
.,TRBD1,TRBJ2-1,TRBV28,TGTGCCAGCAGCTCCCCGACAGGGGGCGATGAGCAGTTCTTC,CASSSPTGGDEQFF
.,TRBD2,TRBJ2-7,TRBV7-2,TGTGCCAGCAGCGCCCGGACTAGCGGGGGATGGGAGCAGTACTTC,CASSARTSGGWEQYF
.,.,TRBJ2-2,TRBV18,TGTGCCAGCTCATCGCGACTAGTTTCCGGGGAGCTGTTTTTT,CASSSRLVSGELFF
few,.,TRBJ2-3,TRBV9,TGTGCCAGCAGCGTCTCAGGCCGGGATACGCAGTATTTT,CASSVSGRDTQYF
.,TRBD1,TRBJ2-2,TRBV2,TGTGCCAGCAGGAGGGACAGTTCGAACACCGGGGAGCTGTTTTTT,CASRRDSSNTGELFF
few,.,TRBJ1-6,TRBV6-5,TGTGCCAGCAGTGTCCGCGACAGGTCCAATTCACCCCTCCACTTT,CASSVRDRSNSPLHF
once,.,TRBJ2-3,TRBV9,TGTGCCAGCAGCCTAGGAGTGGATACGCAGTATTTT,CASSLGVDTQYF
few,.,TRBJ2-7,TRBV30,TGTGCCTGGAGTCGAACAGGAGAATACGAGCAGTACTTC,CAWSRTGEYEQYF
.,.,TRBJ2-1,TRBV28,TGTGCCAGCAGCGTCGCCGGCTCCTACAATGAGCAGTTCTTC,CASSVAGSYNEQFF
few,TRBD1,TRBJ2-7,TRBV7-3,TGTGCCAGCAGCCCTCGACAGGGGGCGGGAGAGCAGTACTTC,CASSPRQGAGEQYF
.,.,TRBJ2-5,TRBV27,TGTGCCAGCAGGGATACGGGGAGAGGGGAGACCCAGTACTTC,CASRDTGRGETQYF
.,.,TRBJ2-3,TRBV15,TGTGCCACCAGCAGAGTAGGCGGAGATACGCAGTATTTT,CATSRVGGDTQYF
.,.,TRBJ1-1,TRBV6-5,TGTGCCAGCAGCGCCGGGAGCGAAGCTTTCTTT,CASSAGSEAFF
.,.,TRBJ2-7,TRBV29-1,TGCAGCGTTCCCGCCCCCTCCTGGGGCGAGCAGTACTTC,CSVPAPSWGEQYF
.,TRBD2,TRBJ2-5,TRBV29-1,TGCAGCGCTCCTACTAGCGGGGGGGGTGGGGCCCAGTACTTC,CSAPTSGGGGAQYF